A selection of T cell receptor beta chains follows, all from one sample in a study of T-cell reconstitution after alpha-beta-depleted transplantation in children. TCRdb redid the calling of the PCR reads with MiXCR, one entry per CDR3 protein. The table records more than 200,000 distinct CDR3 sequences, about 8.2% of them present only once. Sequenced material: PBMCs, mostly from graft donor cells, taken 360 days after TCRalphabeta/CD19-depleted stem cell transplant. All receptors derive from a male patient aged 2-15 years who had a stem cell transplant for acute myeloid leukemia, so the T cells may come from the graft donor. CDR3s include the opening cysteine and the closing phenylalanine or tryptophan. Clone size, where shown, is once, few, many, or a class for clones that have expanded.

size	V	J	CDR3
NA	TRBV3-1	TRBJ1-1	CASSQVQLTTNTEAFF
many	TRBV7-9	TRBJ2-1	CASSRTSGSHNEQFF
many	TRBV20-1	TRBJ2-3	CSASEPGLAGADTQYF
many	TRBV6-5	TRBJ2-1	CASSYRARDYNEQFF
many	TRBV5-1	TRBJ2-7	CASSLVTLGHGYEQYF
few	TRBV5-1	TRBJ1-2	CASGPQGNYGYTF
few	TRBV2	TRBJ2-1	CASSERRTDNEQFF
few	TRBV7-2	TRBJ1-5	CASSTRTGGGQPQHF
NA	TRBV12-3/TRBV12-4	TRBJ2-3	CASSLDSYSVSDTQYF
few	TRBV27	TRBJ2-1	CASSFIYWTSGRADEQFF
many	TRBV20-1	TRBJ2-1	CSAGPAGEGKFF
many	TRBV7-2	TRBJ2-1	CASSTSGTRLNEQFF
many	TRBV21-1	TRBJ2-7	CASSKGRNEQYF
few	TRBV11-2	TRBJ2-1	CASTDRQFYNEQFF
NA	TRBV20-1	TRBJ1-2	CSARDRRGDYGYTF
NA	TRBV7-3	TRBJ2-2	CASSMGTSGYTGELFF
NA	TRBV5-1	TRBJ2-3	CASSRTRTSGPSTDTQYF
many	TRBV12-3/TRBV12-4	TRBJ1-5	CASSLGGASGPQHF
many	TRBV7-8	TRBJ1-1	CASSLRPLNTEAFF
few	TRBV7-2	TRBJ2-3	CASSLLAESTDTQYF
NA	TRBV11-3	TRBJ2-2	CASSLSFVLAGGPGWVGELFF
few	TRBV20-1	TRBJ2-3	CSASWTVRTDTQYF
few	TRBV12-3/TRBV12-4	TRBJ2-1	CASSTGTSGGNEQFF
few	TRBV5-1	TRBJ2-1	CASSPRSLAGGYNEQFF
many	TRBV10-3	TRBJ2-2	CAIRTGMNTGELFF
many	TRBV5-1	TRBJ2-3	CASGPPDSDTQYF
few	TRBV12-3/TRBV12-4	TRBJ2-3	CASTQRLLFTDTQYF
many	TRBV12-3/TRBV12-4	TRBJ1-1	CASSLALLNTEAFF
NA	TRBV18	TRBJ1-5	CASSPAGGHNQPQHF
many	TRBV20-1	TRBJ2-2	CSALTGGNTGELFF
many	TRBV20-1	TRBJ1-2	CSARDFTGHYYGYTF
few	TRBV5-1	TRBJ2-1	CASSLGSAGDEQFF
many	TRBV5-1	TRBJ2-7	CASSFIGLAEEVGPYEQYF
many	TRBV7-9	TRBJ2-3	CASSLGVTSTDTQYF
NA	TRBV5-1	TRBJ2-5	CASSYWEYQETQYF
NA	TRBV15	TRBJ2-1	CATSRDVKVYNEQFF